This T cell receptor (beta chain) was documented in a study of blood T cell repertoires in COVID-19. Measured with immunoSEQ multiplex PCR; TCRdb has only the in-frame clones, and not every one. The table has a few hundred thousand clones, approximately 85% seen once. Germline V lookup: CDR1 MNHEY, CDR2 SMNVEV (reference sequence). This CDR3 contains 15 residues. J lost 0 bases, V lost 5 bases, and 7 bases had no gene match. Specimen: peripheral blood. This TCR came from a human donor with COVID-19, enrolled during active disease. The donor label of this sample is uncertain. The J gene is TRBJ2-7, the V gene TRBV27, with 7 nucleotides matching TRBD1. CDR3 sequence (DNA): TGTGCCAGCAGTGGTACCGGGACAGCCTCCTACGAGCAGTACTTC. This codes for CASSGTGTASYEQYF.